Shown below are 21 T cell receptor beta chains from a single sample sequenced in a study of CD8 T cells in ankylosing spondylitis. In TCRdb, the 5' RACE reads were re-called with MiXCR into one record per CDR3 protein. The repertoire holds 200,000 to 250,000 distinct CDR3 sequences, roughly a tenth seen once, with less than 25% in the top ten. Material for sequencing was blood, either unsorted or a sorted T cell fraction (not recorded which). Receptors originate from a male donor with ankylosing spondylitis or in good health (not recorded which).

This clonotype has ten or more counts. The chain has TRBV5-1 and TRBJ2-7; the match to TRBD1 covers 9 bases. Germline trimming cut 4 bases from V and 1 base from J; bases unmatched to any gene: 6. The CDR3 has 15 residues. Germline CDR1 is SGHRS and CDR2 is YFSETQ. CDR3 sequence: CASSLSGTGSYEQYF. DNA for the CDR3: TGCGCCAGCAGCCTATCCGGGACAGGGTCCTACGAGCAGTACTTC. The full variable domain, with the rest looked up from reference TRBV5-1 and TRBJ2-7, is KAGVTQTPRYLIKTRGQQVTLSCSPISGHRSVSWYQQTPGQGLQFLFEYFSETQRNKGNFPGRFSGRQFSNSRSEMNVSTLELGDSALYLCASSLSGTGSYEQYFGPGTRLTVT.

V and J are TRBV5-1 and TRBJ2-7, with 11 bases matching TRBD1. In germline, CDR1 is SGHRS, CDR2 YFSETQ. This CDR3 has 15 residues. V was pared by 3 bases and J by 5 bases, with 7 bases of the junction left unmatched. CDR3 DNA sequence: TGCGCCAGCAGCTCCAGGACAGGGGGCTTCGACGAGCAGTACTTC. Translating it yields CASSSRTGGFDEQYF.

The sample holds many counts of this clonotype. J is TRBJ1-4 and V is TRBV20-1; D is unclear. V lost 0 bases, J lost 8 bases, and 16 bases lay in between. CDR1 and CDR2 (germline): DFQATT, SNEGSKA (reference sequence). The CDR3 is 15 residues long. CDR3 amino acids: CSARDPGRAGEKLFF. The CDR3 region has the DNA TGCAGTGCTAGAGATCCTGGAAGGGCGGGCGAAAAACTGTTTTTT.

This clonotype was seen only a few times. The gene calls are TRBV6-2 or TRBV6-3 and TRBJ2-1, with 15 positions matching TRBD2. CDR1 and CDR2 (germline): MNHEY, SVGEGT. The V gene end was trimmed by 2 bases and the J gene end by 5 bases; junction bases not matched to a gene: 1. This CDR3 region has 16 residues. The CDR3 nucleotides read TGTGCCAGCAGTTACAGGACTAGCGGGGGGGACAATGAGCAGTTCTTC. Its protein is CASSYRTSGGDNEQFF.

A few counts support this clonotype. The V and J genes are TRBV20-1 and TRBJ1-2; maybe TRBD1 (6 bases). V shed 5 bases and J shed 6 bases, with 13 bases lying between them. CDR3 length: 12 residues. CDR1 and CDR2 (germline): DFQATT, SNEGSKA (reference sequence). CDR3 loop: CSAAGASHGYTF. CDR3 sequence (DNA): TGCAGTGCTGCAGGGGCCTCCCATGGCTACACCTTC.

This clonotype appeared a few times. CDR3 residues: CASSQEPGQGLEETQYF. CDR3 nucleotide sequence: TGCGCCAGCAGCCAGGAACCGGGACAGGGGCTGGAAGAGACCCAGTACTTC. This chain uses TRBV4-1 with TRBJ2-5, with 10 bases aligning to TRBD1. CDR3 length: 17 amino acids. The ends lost 3 bases at V and 3 bases at J; junction bases unmatched: 10. Germline V gives CDR1 MGHRA, CDR2 YSYEKL.

This clonotype was picked up a small number of times. The chain links TRBV20-1 to TRBJ1-5; 12 bases agree with TRBD1. The CDR3 consists of 19 residues. The germline V gene encodes CDR1 DFQATT and CDR2 SNEGSKA (reference sequence). V trimming: 1 base; J trimming: 0 bases; junction bases outside the gene matches: 10. The CDR3 loop reads CSARASGTGGSYSNQPQHF. The CDR3 DNA follows: TGCAGTGCTAGAGCTTCCGGGACAGGGGGCTCATATAGCAATCAGCCCCAGCATTTT.

CDR3 loop: CASSPSSSSYNEQFF. In nucleotides, the CDR3 is TGTGCCAGCAGCCCGAGCAGTAGCTCCTACAATGAGCAGTTCTTC. The J gene is TRBJ2-1, the V gene TRBV7-9; D ambiguous. V shed 5 bases and J shed 0 bases, with 11 bases lying between them. Looked up from germline, CDR1 is SEHNR and CDR2 is FQNEAQ (reference sequence). The CDR3 is made up of 15 amino acids. Together with reference TRBV7-9 and TRBJ2-1, the CDR3 gives the full variable domain: DTGVSQNPRHKITKRGQNVTFRCDPISEHNRLYWYRQTLGQGPEFLTYFQNEAQLEKSRLLSDRFSAERPKGSFSTLEIQRTEQGDSAMYLCASSPSSSSYNEQFFGPGTRLTVL.

This clonotype was detected many times. The junction departs from germline at one end; a sequencing error may be responsible. This chain joins TRBV7-7 and TRBJ1-4; perhaps TRBD1 as D (5 bases). The germline gives CDR1 SSHAT, CDR2 FNYEAQ (reference sequence). The CDR3 has 15 residues. The CDR3: CASSPLQGENEKLFF. The CDR3 nucleotides are TGTGCTAGCAGCCCGCTTCAGGGAGAGAATGAAAAACTGTTTTTT.

This clonotype was found a few times. The chain employs TRBV7-6 and TRBJ2-4; 10 bases align to TRBD1. Looked up from germline, CDR1 is SGHVS and CDR2 is FNYEAQ. V shed 1 base, J shed 2 bases, and the junction held 2 bases outside the gene matches. This CDR3 contains 16 residues. This chain's CDR3 is CASSLGQGAPKNIQYF. Written as DNA, the CDR3 is TGTGCCAGCAGCTTAGGACAGGGGGCCCCCAAAAACATTCAGTACTTC.

J is TRBJ2-3 and V is TRBV14; D possibly corresponds to TRBD1 (6 bases). V was pared by 2 bases and J by 0 bases, with 12 bases between. Germline CDR1 and CDR2: SGHDN and FVKESK. The CDR3 runs to 16 residues. The CDR3 DNA reads as TGTGCCAGCAGCCAAATGAGGGGGACCAGCACAGATACGCAGTATTTT. This sequence encodes CASSQMRGTSTDTQYF.

This clonotype was observed a few times. The chain couples TRBV5-6 to TRBJ2-7; D is perhaps TRBD1 or TRBD2 (5 bases each). Germline V gives CDR1 SGHDT, CDR2 YYEEEE. This CDR3 contains 13 residues. V was pared by 0 bases and J by 6 bases, with 10 bases between. The chain's CDR3 is CASSLGEGREQYF. The DNA of the CDR3 is TGTGCCAGCAGCTTGGGTGAGGGGCGCGAGCAGTACTTC.

This clonotype was counted many times. The chain is built from TRBV5-1 and TRBJ2-5; D is uncertain. The CDR3 is made up of 13 amino acids. Between the trimmed V and J ends, which lost 0 bases and 3 bases, there was a span of 6 bases. Germline values: CDR1 SGHRS, CDR2 YFSETQ. The CDR3 nucleotides are TGCGCCAGCAGCTTGGGGGCAGAAGAGACCCAGTACTTC. It translates to CASSLGAEETQYF. The full variable domain, its missing parts supplied by reference TRBV5-1 and TRBJ2-5, is KAGVTQTPRYLIKTRGQQVTLSCSPISGHRSVSWYQQTPGQGLQFLFEYFSETQRNKGNFPGRFSGRQFSNSRSEMNVSTLELGDSALYLCASSLGAEETQYFGPGTRLLVL.

This clonotype was observed at least ten times. The chain couples TRBV5-5 to TRBJ2-1, with D possibly called TRBD1 or TRBD2 (6 bases each). CDR3 length equals 14 residues. CDR1 and CDR2 (germline): SGHKS, YYEKEE (reference sequence). Trimming shortened V by 2 bases and J by 7 bases, and 13 bases separated the two germline ends. The CDR3 sequence: CASSFGGTMNEQFF. The CDR3 DNA reads as TGTGCCAGCAGCTTTGGGGGGACAATGAATGAGCAGTTCTTC.

This clonotype was seen more than once but under ten times. V gene TRBV30 combines with J gene TRBJ2-5; TRBD2 aligns across 8 bases. This CDR3 region has 12 residues. V lost 5 bases to trimming and J lost 6 bases; unmatched junction nucleotides: 5. Germline CDR1 GTSNPN, CDR2 SVGIG (reference sequence). The CDR3 region has the DNA TGTGCCTGGGAAACTAGCGGAAAGACCCAGTACTTC. This translates into CAWETSGKTQYF.

This clonotype was found many times. This rearrangement joins TRBV5-6 to TRBJ1-2, with D possibly TRBD1 on 5 matching bases. Germline CDR1 and CDR2: SGHDT and YYEEEE. V was pared by 0 bases and J by 8 bases, with 11 bases between. The CDR3 spans 13 residues. The DNA for the CDR3 is TGTGCCAGCAGCTTGGCCCGGGACCGAGGCTACACCTTC. This sequence encodes CASSLARDRGYTF.

This clonotype came up many times. The V call is TRBV28, the J call TRBJ1-2; D is perhaps TRBD1 (5 bases). Looked up from germline, CDR1 is MDHEN and CDR2 is SYDVKM. The CDR3 runs to 15 residues. Deletions cut 5 bases from V and 0 bases from J, with 13 bases between. In DNA form, the CDR3 reads TGTGCCAGCAGTCGCCCCGGGACTTCTAACTATGGCTACACCTTC. It yields the protein CASSRPGTSNYGYTF.

This clonotype came up many times. The chain has TRBV5-1 and TRBJ1-5; a weak D match, TRBD1 (5 bases). Germline CDR1 and CDR2: SGHRS and YFSETQ. Trimming shortened V by 4 bases and J by 6 bases, and 11 bases separated the two germline ends. The CDR3 loop spans 13 amino acids. The CDR3 DNA follows: TGCGCCAGCAGCCTTTCCGGGGGTCAGCCCCAGCATTTT. It is translated as CASSLSGGQPQHF.

This clonotype was detected many times. This chain uses TRBV20-1 with TRBJ1-1, with 9 bases that match TRBD1. The V gene's germline CDR1 is DFQATT and CDR2 SNEGSKA (reference sequence). The CDR3 consists of 16 residues. V was pared by 4 bases and J by 0 bases, with 9 bases of the junction left unmatched. The CDR3 reads CSAKGTGGKVNTEAFF. CDR3 in DNA: TGCAGTGCTAAAGGAACAGGGGGCAAAGTGAACACTGAAGCTTTCTTT.

This clonotype was detected ten times or more. The chain joins TRBV5-1 to TRBJ2-1; D not resolved. V was clipped by 0 bases and J by 3 bases, with 7 bases between them. The CDR3 contains 14 residues. The germline V gene has CDR1 SGHRS and CDR2 YFSETQ. DNA of the CDR3: TGCGCCAGCAGCTTGGAGAGCAGCTACAATGAGCAGTTCTTC. Encoded protein: CASSLESSYNEQFF.

This clonotype was seen repeatedly, ten times or more. The V gene is TRBV5-5, the J gene TRBJ2-2; 12 positions match TRBD2. The V gene end was trimmed by 4 bases and the J gene end by 5 bases; junction bases not matched to a gene: 3. The CDR3 totals 15 residues. Germline CDR1 and CDR2: SGHKS and YYEKEE (reference sequence). The CDR3 reads CASSLAGGQTGELFF. The CDR3 DNA reads as TGTGCCAGCAGCCTAGCGGGGGGGCAGACCGGGGAGCTGTTTTTT.